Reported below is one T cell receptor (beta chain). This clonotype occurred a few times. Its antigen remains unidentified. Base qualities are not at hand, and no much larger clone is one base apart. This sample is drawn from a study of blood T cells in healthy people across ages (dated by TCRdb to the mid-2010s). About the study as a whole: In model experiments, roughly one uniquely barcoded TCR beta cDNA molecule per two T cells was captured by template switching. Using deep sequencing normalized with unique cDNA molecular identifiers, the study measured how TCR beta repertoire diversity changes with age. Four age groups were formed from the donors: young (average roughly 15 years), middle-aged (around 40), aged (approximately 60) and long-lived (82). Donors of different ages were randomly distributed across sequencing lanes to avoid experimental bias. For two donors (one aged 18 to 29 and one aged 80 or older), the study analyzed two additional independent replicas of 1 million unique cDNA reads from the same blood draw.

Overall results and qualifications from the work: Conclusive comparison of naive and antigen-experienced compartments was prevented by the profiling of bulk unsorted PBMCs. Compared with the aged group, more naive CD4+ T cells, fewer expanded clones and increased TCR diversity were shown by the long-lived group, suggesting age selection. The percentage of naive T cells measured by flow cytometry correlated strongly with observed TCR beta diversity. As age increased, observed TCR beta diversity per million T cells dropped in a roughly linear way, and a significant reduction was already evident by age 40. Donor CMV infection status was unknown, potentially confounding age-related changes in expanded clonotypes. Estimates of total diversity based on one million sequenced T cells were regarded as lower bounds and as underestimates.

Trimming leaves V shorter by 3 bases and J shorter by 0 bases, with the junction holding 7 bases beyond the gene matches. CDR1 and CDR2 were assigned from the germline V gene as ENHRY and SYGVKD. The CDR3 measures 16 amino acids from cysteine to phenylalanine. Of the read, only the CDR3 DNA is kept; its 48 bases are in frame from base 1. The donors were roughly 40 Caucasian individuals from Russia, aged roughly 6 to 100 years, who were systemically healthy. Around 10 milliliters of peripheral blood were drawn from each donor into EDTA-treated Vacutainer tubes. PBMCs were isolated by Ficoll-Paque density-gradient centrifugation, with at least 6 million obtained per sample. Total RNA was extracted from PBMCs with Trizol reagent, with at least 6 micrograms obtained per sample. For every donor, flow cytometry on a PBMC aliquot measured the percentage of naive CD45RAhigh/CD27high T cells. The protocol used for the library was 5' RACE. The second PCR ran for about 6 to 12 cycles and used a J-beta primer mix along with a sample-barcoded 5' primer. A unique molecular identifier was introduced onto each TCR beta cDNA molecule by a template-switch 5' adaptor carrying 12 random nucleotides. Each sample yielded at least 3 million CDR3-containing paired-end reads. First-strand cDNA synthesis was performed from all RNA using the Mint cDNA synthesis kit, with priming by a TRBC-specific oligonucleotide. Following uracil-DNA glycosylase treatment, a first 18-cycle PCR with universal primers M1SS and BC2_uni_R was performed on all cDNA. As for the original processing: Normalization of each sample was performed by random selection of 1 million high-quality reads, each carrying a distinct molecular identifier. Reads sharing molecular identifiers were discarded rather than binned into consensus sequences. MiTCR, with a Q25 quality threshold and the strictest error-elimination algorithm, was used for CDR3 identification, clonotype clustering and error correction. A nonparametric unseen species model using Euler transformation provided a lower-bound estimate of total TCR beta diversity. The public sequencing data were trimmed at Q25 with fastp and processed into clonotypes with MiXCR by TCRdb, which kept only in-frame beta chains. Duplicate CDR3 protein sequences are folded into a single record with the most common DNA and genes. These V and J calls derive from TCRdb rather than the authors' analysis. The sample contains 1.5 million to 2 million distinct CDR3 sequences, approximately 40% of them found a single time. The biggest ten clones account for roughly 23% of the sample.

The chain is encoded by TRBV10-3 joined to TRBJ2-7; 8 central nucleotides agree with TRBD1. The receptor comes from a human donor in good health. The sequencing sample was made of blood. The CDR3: CAISDPQGVDSYEQYF. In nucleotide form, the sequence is TGTGCCATCAGTGACCCACAGGGGGTCGACTCCTACGAGCAGTACTTC.